The 23 T cell receptor beta chains below come from one sample, sequenced in a study of read filtering for tumor transcriptome and immune sequencing. From approximately 430 ng of RNA, a library with molecular barcoded alpha/delta and beta/gamma adaptors was made. TCRdb reanalysed the reads using MiXCR and keeps one entry per CDR3 protein. The top ten clones hold about 14% of a sample with tens of thousands of distinct CDR3 sequences, 15% to 25% of them seen once. Specimen: a population of CD138-negative cells sorted from bone marrow. These receptors all come from a donor older than 35 with multiple myeloma.

The DNA of the CDR3 is TGTGCCAGCAGCTCCAGACAGGGACAGAACACCGGGGAGCTGTTTTTT. Residues: CASSSRQGQNTGELFF. This chain connects TRBV9 to TRBJ2-2, with TRBD1 identical over 7 bases. The germline V gene has CDR1 SGDLS and CDR2 YYNGEE. The ends lost 4 bases at V and 1 base at J; junction bases unmatched: 7. The CDR3 spans 16 residues.

This clonotype occurred once. This may arise from a read error, as a much more abundant clone is one base away. The chain links TRBV20-1 to TRBJ2-5; either TRBD1 or TRBD2 may fit D (5 bases each). Trimming removed 5 bases from V and 1 base from J, with 14 bases in between. The germline gives CDR1 DFQATT, CDR2 SNEGSKA (reference sequence). This CDR3 spans 14 amino acids. DNA for the CDR3: TGCAGTGCTGAGGGGCCAAGGAGCCAAGAGACCCAGTACTTC. This sequence encodes CSAEGPRSQETQYF.

In its sample, this clonotype was seen many times. This rearrangement joins TRBV5-1 to TRBJ1-3; no clear D gene. Germline V gene lookup returns CDR1 SGHRS and CDR2 YFSETQ. The CDR3 spans 13 residues. V lost 7 bases and J 0 bases, leaving 8 bases between the germline ends. CDR3 loop: CASGEGSGNTIYF. The CDR3 coding sequence is TGCGCCAGCGGCGAGGGCTCTGGAAACACCATATATTTT.

Note on this clonotype: This may come from a read error, since a much larger clone is one base off. Here the CDR3 omits its conserved ending phenylalanine or tryptophan, so a read error is the likely source. This chain joins TRBV7-8 and TRBJ1-5; TRBD1 aligns across 9 bases. V lost 0 bases to trimming and J lost 6 bases; unmatched junction nucleotides: 15. Per germline, CDR1 SGHVS and CDR2 FQNEAQ. The CDR3 covers 19 residues. DNA for the CDR3: TGTGCCAGCAGCTTAGCGGTCCCCACAGGGGGCAAAGGGGGTCAGCCCCAGCATATT. This gives the protein CASSLAVPTGGKGGQPQHI.

This clonotype occurred many times. V and J are TRBV5-6 and TRBJ2-5, with 14 bases aligning to TRBD2. Germline CDR1 SGHDT, CDR2 YYEEEE. V shed 0 bases, J shed 2 bases, and the junction held 3 bases outside the gene matches. This CDR3 is 17 amino acids long. The CDR3 here is CASSLGLAGGRQETQYF. CDR3 in DNA: TGTGCCAGCAGCTTGGGACTAGCGGGAGGGCGTCAAGAGACCCAGTACTTC.

This clonotype was picked up many times. J is TRBJ2-1 and V is TRBV6-2 or TRBV6-3, with 12 positions matching TRBD1. V lost 8 bases, J lost 6 bases, and 5 bases stayed unmatched. This CDR3 contains 14 residues. Germline assignment: CDR1 MNHEY and CDR2 SVGEGT. The CDR3 protein is CASSTGQGANEQFF. The CDR3 DNA follows: TGTGCCAGCTCCACGGGACAGGGGGCCAATGAGCAGTTCTTC.

Only one count was recorded for this clonotype. The CDR3 DNA is TGTGCCAGCAGCCTGAGCATCCAAGAGACCCAGTACTTC. This codes for CASSLSIQETQYF. The rearrangement links TRBV11-3 to TRBJ2-5, with D hard to call. Trimming took off 5 bases at V and 1 base at J, with 8 bases between the two ends. Germline V CDR1 and CDR2: SGHNT, YENEEA. The CDR3 contains 13 residues.

This clonotype appeared many times. The chain recombines TRBV28 with TRBJ2-7; TRBD1 matches at 9 bases. This CDR3 comprises 15 residues. J gave up 3 bases and V 4 bases, and 7 bases lay outside the gene matches. Germline CDR1 and CDR2: MDHEN and SYDVKM. The CDR3: CASSSPQGAIYEQYF. In DNA form, the CDR3 reads TGTGCCAGCAGTTCGCCACAGGGGGCTATCTACGAGCAGTACTTC.

This clonotype was found many times. CDR3: CSVAGTSGTGTQYF. The CDR3 DNA sequence: TGCAGCGTCGCCGGGACTAGCGGGACTGGGACCCAGTACTTC. This chain connects TRBV29-1 to TRBJ2-5, with 13 bases that match TRBD2. CDR3 length: 14 residues. V lost 6 bases and J lost 7; bases outside the gene matches: 8. The germline CDR1 and CDR2 sequences are SQVTM and ANQGSEA.

Many counts were recorded for this clonotype. This rearrangement joins TRBV9 to TRBJ2-1, with 9 positions matching TRBD2. J lost 5 bases, V lost 7 bases, and 4 bases had no gene match. The germline V gene encodes CDR1 SGDLS and CDR2 YYNGEE. This CDR3 region has 13 residues. CDR3 sequence (DNA): TGTGCCAGCGGGGCTAGCGGGGACAATGAGCAGTTCTTC. Translating gives CASGASGDNEQFF.

Worth noting for this clonotype: It may be a read error: a sequence one base away is much more abundant. J is TRBJ1-6 and V is TRBV7-9; 11 positions match TRBD1. The V gene's germline CDR1 is SEHNR and CDR2 FQNEAQ (reference sequence). The CDR3 loop spans 16 amino acids. The V segment lost 8 bases and the J segment 10 bases; nucleotides outside the gene matches: 13. The CDR3 DNA sequence: TGTGCCAGCGGCGCCGGGACAGGGGGTTATCTGTCACCCCTCCACTTT. Amino acids: CASGAGTGGYLSPLHF.

Of note for this clonotype: This likely came from a read error, as a far larger clone is one base away. The CDR3, as DNA: TGTGCCAGCAGCCCAGAAGCAGGGGTTTTGAATGAGCAGTTCTTC. The encoded protein is CASSPEAGVLNEQFF. This chain connects TRBV7-3 to TRBJ2-1; the D gene is possibly TRBD1 (6 bases). The ends were cut back, 5 bases at V and 7 bases at J, with 18 bases in the middle. The CDR3 sequence is 15 residues long. Germline V gene sequence: CDR1 SGHTA, CDR2 FQGTGA.

There are many counts of this clonotype. DNA of the CDR3: TGTGCCAGCAGTTTTCGTGCAGGGACGGAGACCCAGTACTTC. Protein sequence: CASSFRAGTETQYF. The gene calls are TRBV12-3 or TRBV12-4 and TRBJ2-5, with D possibly called TRBD1 or TRBD2 (5 bases each). This CDR3 comprises 14 residues. V was pared by 3 bases and J by 5 bases, with 13 bases between.

This clonotype has a handful of counts. This chain links TRBV19 with TRBJ1-5; 10 positions agree with TRBD1. This CDR3 region has 14 residues. Germline V lookup: CDR1 LNHDA, CDR2 SQIVND (reference sequence). V dropped 4 bases and J dropped 7; count of bases not matched to a gene: 4. In DNA, the CDR3 is TGTGCCAGTAGTACTGGGACAGGGGAACAGCCCCAGCATTTT. This codes for CASSTGTGEQPQHF.

This clonotype was observed at least ten times. V is TRBV27 and J is TRBJ1-4; D not certain. Germline CDR1 and CDR2: MNHEY and SMNVEV (reference sequence). The CDR3 is 15 residues long. Trimming took off 3 bases at V and 10 bases at J, with 18 bases between the two ends. The CDR3 DNA is TGTGCCAGCAGTTTCTTCCCCTCGGGAAGCGGAAAACTGTTTTTT. Amino acid sequence: CASSFFPSGSGKLFF.

This clonotype was seen repeatedly, ten times or more. This chain links TRBV20-1 with TRBJ2-7, with a possible D match to TRBD1 (6 bases). V lost 4 bases and J lost 6, with 16 bases in between. Germline V gene sequence: CDR1 DFQATT, CDR2 SNEGSKA (reference sequence). The CDR3 covers 13 residues. Here the CDR3 reads CSATRLGAGEQYF. The CDR3 DNA is TGCAGTGCTACTAGGTTGGGGGCGGGCGAGCAGTACTTC.

This clonotype was recorded once. This may arise from a read error, as a much more abundant clone is one base away. The chain couples TRBV20-1 to TRBJ2-7, with 8 bases aligning to TRBD1. Germline CDR1 is DFQATT and CDR2 is SNEGSKA (reference sequence). The CDR3 loop spans 14 amino acids. The CDR3 loop reads CRAGQMDRAREQYF. The DNA of the CDR3 is TGCAGAGCTGGCCAAATGGACAGGGCGCGGGAGCAGTACTTC.

This clonotype was counted ten times or more. This chain joins TRBV11-3 and TRBJ1-1, with D perhaps TRBD1 (6 bases). Trimming took 5 bases from V and 11 from J, leaving 15 bases between them. The CDR3 loop spans 12 amino acids. CDR1 is SGHNT and CDR2 is YENEEA in the germline V gene. The CDR3 sequence is CASSTTGGLAFF. CDR3 sequence (DNA): TGTGCCAGCAGCACCACCGGGGGGCTTGCTTTCTTT.

This clonotype has at least ten counts. The V and J genes are TRBV6-6 and TRBJ2-7, with D perhaps TRBD1 (5 bases). Per germline, CDR1 MNHNY and CDR2 SVGAGI (reference sequence). Trimming took 5 bases from V and 7 from J, leaving 12 bases between them. The CDR3 extends over 12 amino acids. In nucleotides, the CDR3 is TGTGCCAGCAGTCCCGACAGTAGAGAGCAGTACTTC. This encodes CASSPDSREQYF.

This clonotype was seen many times. V gene TRBV6-6 combines with J gene TRBJ2-1; 10 bases agree with TRBD2. V lost 0 bases, J lost 1 base, and 3 bases stayed unmatched. Per germline, CDR1 MNHNY and CDR2 SVGAGI (reference sequence). The length of the CDR3 is 17 residues. CDR3 region: CASSYSLAGGSYNEQFF. The CDR3 DNA follows: TGTGCCAGCAGTTACTCCTTAGCGGGAGGATCCTACAATGAGCAGTTCTTC.

The table lists this clonotype with many counts. The gene calls are TRBV4-1 and TRBJ2-2; 10 bases are shared with TRBD2. Trimming took 4 bases from V and 1 from J; bases not matched to a gene: 3. CDR3 length equals 16 residues. Germline V gene data show CDR1 as MGHRA and CDR2 as YSYEKL. The CDR3 protein is CASSPASGGNTGELFF. Here the CDR3 DNA reads TGCGCCAGCAGCCCCGCTAGCGGGGGGAACACCGGGGAGCTGTTTTTT.

There are a few counts of this clonotype. V gene TRBV6-5 combines with J gene TRBJ1-5; D might be TRBD1 (6 bases). V was trimmed by 0 bases and J by 4 bases, leaving 10 bases between them. The CDR3 is made up of 15 amino acids. Per the germline V gene, CDR1 is MNHEY and CDR2 is SVGAGI. The chain's CDR3 is CASSYSNRANQPQHF. The CDR3 DNA is TGTGCCAGCAGTTACTCGAACAGGGCTAATCAGCCCCAGCATTTT.

This clonotype was seen at least ten times. The chain links TRBV28 to TRBJ1-5; D remains unclear. CDR1 is MDHEN, CDR2 SYDVKM, per germline. Trimming left V 4 bases short and J 6 bases short, with 10 bases between. The CDR3 has 13 residues. CDR3 residues: CASSSVVVQPQHF. The CDR3 coding sequence is TGTGCCAGCAGTTCTGTGGTAGTTCAGCCCCAGCATTTT.